This T cell receptor (beta chain) was sequenced during a study of STAT3 mutations in large granular lymphocyte leukemia. Study details: Roughly half of the longitudinally sequenced T-LGLL patients carried detectable canonical activating STAT3 mutations.

V dropped 2 bases and J dropped 0; count of bases not matched to a gene: 8. Germline V lookup: CDR1 SGHNT, CDR2 YYREEE (reference sequence). The CDR3 is 17 residues long. General study results and limits: TCR clonotype switching after therapy occurred in about 30% of the 18 patients. Samples missed the first appearance of the clone. Every T-cell large granular lymphocyte leukemia patient had at least one immunodominant TCR beta clonotype. In several patients, dominant TCR clone burden exceeded STAT3 mutant burden.

Method: immunoSEQ multiplex PCR; TCRdb's copy keeps in-frame clones and lacks some. The data hold 9,000 to 9,500 clones, with 88% observed a single time. A note on this clone: What it binds is unknown.

The receptor comes from an elderly man with T-cell large granular lymphocyte leukemia. Some clones in this sample may be carry-over from other donors' samples. The chain uses TRBV5-4 and TRBJ1-1; 9 nucleotides line up with TRBD1. Material: peripheral blood mononuclear cells. The CDR3 loop is CASSLDLGTGMNTEAFF. CDR3 sequence (DNA): TGTGCCAGCAGCTTAGATTTAGGGACAGGGATGAACACTGAAGCTTTCTTT.